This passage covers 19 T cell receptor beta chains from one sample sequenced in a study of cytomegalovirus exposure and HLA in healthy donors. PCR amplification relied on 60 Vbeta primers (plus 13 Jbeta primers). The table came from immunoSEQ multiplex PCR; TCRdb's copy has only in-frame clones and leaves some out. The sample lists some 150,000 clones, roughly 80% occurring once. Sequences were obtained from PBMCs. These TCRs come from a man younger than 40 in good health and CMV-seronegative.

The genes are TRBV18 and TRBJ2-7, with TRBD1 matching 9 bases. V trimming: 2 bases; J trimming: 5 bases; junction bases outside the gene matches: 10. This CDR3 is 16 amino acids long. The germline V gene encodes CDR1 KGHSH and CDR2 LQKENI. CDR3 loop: CASSPTYRDRDHEQYF. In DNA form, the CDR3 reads TGTGCCAGCTCACCAACTTACCGGGACAGGGACCACGAGCAGTACTTC.

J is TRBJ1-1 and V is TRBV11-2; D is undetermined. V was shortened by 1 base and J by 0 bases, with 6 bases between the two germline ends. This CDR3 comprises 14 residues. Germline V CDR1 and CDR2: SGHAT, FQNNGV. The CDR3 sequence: CASSLVAVNTEAFF. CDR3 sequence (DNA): TGTGCCAGCAGCTTAGTTGCGGTGAACACTGAAGCTTTCTTT. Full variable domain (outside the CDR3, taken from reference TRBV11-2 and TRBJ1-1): EAGVAQSPRYKIIEKRQSVAFWCNPISGHATLYWYQQILGQGPKLLIQFQNNGVVDDSQLPKDRFSAERLKGVDSTLKIQPAKLEDSAVYLCASSLVAVNTEAFFGQGTRLTVV.

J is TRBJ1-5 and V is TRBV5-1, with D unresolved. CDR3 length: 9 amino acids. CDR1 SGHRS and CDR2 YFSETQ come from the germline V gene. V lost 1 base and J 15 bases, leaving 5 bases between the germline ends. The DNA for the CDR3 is TGCGCCAGCAGCTTGCACAGGCATTTT. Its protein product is CASSLHRHF.

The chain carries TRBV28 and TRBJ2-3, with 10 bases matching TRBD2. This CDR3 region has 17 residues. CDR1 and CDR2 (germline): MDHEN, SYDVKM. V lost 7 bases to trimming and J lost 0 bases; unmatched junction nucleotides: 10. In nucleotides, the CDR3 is TGTGCCAGCACAATAGCGGGGGGATCTGGGAGCACAGATACGCAGTATTTT. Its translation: CASTIAGGSGSTDTQYF.

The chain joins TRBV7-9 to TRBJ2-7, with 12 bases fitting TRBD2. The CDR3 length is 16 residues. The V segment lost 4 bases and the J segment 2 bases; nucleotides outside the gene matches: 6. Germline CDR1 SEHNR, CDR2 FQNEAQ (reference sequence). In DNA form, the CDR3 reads TGTGCCAGCAGCTCCACCACTAGCGGGGGGACCTACGAGCAGTACTTC. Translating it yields CASSSTTSGGTYEQYF. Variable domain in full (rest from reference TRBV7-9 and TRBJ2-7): DTGVSQNPRHKITKRGQNVTFRCDPISEHNRLYWYRQTLGQGPEFLTYFQNEAQLEKSRLLSDRFSAERPKGSFSTLEIQRTEQGDSAMYLCASSSTTSGGTYEQYFGPGTRLTVT.

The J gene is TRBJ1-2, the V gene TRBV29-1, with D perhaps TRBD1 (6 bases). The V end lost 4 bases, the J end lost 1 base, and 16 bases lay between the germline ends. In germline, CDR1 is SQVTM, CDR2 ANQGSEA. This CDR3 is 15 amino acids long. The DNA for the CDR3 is TGCAGCGTTGCCGCAATCGACAGGCTTAACTATGGCTACACCTTC. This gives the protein CSVAAIDRLNYGYTF.

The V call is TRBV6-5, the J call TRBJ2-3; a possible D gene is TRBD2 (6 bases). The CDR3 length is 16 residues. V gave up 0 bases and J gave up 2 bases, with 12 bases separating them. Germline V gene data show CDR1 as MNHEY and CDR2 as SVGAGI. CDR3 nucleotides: TGTGCCAGCAGTTACTCGTCGGGACTCGACACAGATACGCAGTATTTT. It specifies CASSYSSGLDTDTQYF.

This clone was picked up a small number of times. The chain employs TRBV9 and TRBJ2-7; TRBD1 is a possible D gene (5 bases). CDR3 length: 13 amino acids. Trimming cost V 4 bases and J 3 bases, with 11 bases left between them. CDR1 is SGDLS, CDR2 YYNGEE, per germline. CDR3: CASSPWGNYEQYF. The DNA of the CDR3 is TGTGCCAGCAGCCCCTGGGGCAACTACGAGCAGTACTTC.

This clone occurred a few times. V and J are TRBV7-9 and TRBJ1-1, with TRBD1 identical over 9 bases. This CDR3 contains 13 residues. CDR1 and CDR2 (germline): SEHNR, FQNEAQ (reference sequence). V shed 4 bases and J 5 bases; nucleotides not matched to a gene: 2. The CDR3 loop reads CASSWTGDTEAFF. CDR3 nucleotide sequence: TGTGCCAGCAGCTGGACAGGGGATACTGAAGCTTTCTTT.

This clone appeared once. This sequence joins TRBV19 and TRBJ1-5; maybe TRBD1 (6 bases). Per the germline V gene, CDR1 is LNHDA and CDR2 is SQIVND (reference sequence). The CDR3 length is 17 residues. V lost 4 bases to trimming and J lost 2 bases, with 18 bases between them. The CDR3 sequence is CASSTPLDRNGNQPQHF. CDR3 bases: TGTGCCAGTAGTACTCCCTTGGACAGAAATGGCAATCAGCCCCAGCATTTT.

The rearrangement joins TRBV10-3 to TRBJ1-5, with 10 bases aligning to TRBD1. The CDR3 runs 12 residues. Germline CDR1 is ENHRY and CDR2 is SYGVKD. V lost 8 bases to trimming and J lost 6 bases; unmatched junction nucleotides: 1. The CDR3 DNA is TGTGCCATCGGGGACAGGGGTCAGCCCCAGCATTTT. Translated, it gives CAIGDRGQPQHF.

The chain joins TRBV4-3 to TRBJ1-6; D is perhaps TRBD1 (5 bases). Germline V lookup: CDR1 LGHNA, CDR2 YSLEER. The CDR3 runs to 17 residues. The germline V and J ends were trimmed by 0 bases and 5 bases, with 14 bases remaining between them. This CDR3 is CASSQERQGRDNSPLHF. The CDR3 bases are TGCGCCAGCAGCCAAGAACGGCAGGGTAGGGATAATTCACCCCTCCACTTT.

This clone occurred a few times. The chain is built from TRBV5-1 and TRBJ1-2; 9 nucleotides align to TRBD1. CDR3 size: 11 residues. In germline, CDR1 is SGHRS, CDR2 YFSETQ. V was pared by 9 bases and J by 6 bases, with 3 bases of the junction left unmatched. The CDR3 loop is CATRTGDGYTF. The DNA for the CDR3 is TGCGCCACCCGGACAGGGGATGGCTACACCTTC.

CDR3: CASSQRLAGGTDTQYF. CDR3 nucleotide sequence: TGTGCCAGCAGCCAAAGACTAGCGGGAGGGACAGATACGCAGTATTTT. V is TRBV4-2 and J is TRBJ2-3; 14 bases are a match to TRBD2. Germline lookup yields CDR1 LGHNA and CDR2 YNFKEQ. The CDR3 is 16 residues long. J gave up 3 bases and V 2 bases, and 1 base lay outside the gene matches.

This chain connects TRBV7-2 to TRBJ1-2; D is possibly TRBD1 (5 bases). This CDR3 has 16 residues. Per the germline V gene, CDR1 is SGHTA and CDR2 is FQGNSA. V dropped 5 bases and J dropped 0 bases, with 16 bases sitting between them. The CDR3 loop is CASSRSLGGANYGYTF. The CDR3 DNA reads TGTGCCAGCAGCCGGAGTCTGGGGGGAGCTAACTATGGCTACACCTTC.

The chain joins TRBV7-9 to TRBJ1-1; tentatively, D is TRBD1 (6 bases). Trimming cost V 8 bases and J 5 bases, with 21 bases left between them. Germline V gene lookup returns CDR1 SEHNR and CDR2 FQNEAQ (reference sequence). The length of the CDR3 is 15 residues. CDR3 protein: CASHEAGGAWTEAFF. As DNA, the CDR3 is TGTGCCAGCCACGAGGCGGGGGGCGCGTGGACTGAAGCTTTCTTT. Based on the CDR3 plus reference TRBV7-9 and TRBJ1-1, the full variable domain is DTGVSQNPRHKITKRGQNVTFRCDPISEHNRLYWYRQTLGQGPEFLTYFQNEAQLEKSRLLSDRFSAERPKGSFSTLEIQRTEQGDSAMYLCASHEAGGAWTEAFFGQGTRLTVV.

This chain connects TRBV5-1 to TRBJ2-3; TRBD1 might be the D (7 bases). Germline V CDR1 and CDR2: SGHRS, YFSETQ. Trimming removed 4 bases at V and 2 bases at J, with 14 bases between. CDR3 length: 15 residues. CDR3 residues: CASSHGGGITDTQYF. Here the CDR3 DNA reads TGCGCCAGCAGCCACGGAGGGGGCATCACAGATACGCAGTATTTT.

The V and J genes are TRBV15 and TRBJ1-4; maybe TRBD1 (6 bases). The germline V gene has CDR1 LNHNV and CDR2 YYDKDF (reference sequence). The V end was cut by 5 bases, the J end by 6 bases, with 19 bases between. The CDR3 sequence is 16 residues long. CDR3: CATSFRSDRPDEKLFF. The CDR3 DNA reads TGTGCCACCAGCTTTCGCTCTGACAGGCCAGATGAAAAACTGTTTTTT.

The CDR3 nucleotides are TGCGCCAGCAGCTTTACAGGGCACACTGAAGCTTTCTTT. As protein: CASSFTGHTEAFF. The chain has TRBV5-1 and TRBJ1-1; tentative D call: TRBD1 (6 bases). Deletions cut 2 bases from V and 3 bases from J, with 8 bases between. Germline CDR1 reads SGHRS; CDR2 reads YFSETQ. The CDR3 extends over 13 amino acids.